These 20 T cell receptor beta chains originate from one sample sequenced in a study of T cell repertoires in cytomegalovirus infection. MiXCR, applied by TCRdb to the reads, yields one record per CDR3 protein. The sample holds some 200,000 distinct CDR3 sequences, approximately 19% seen once. The source material was PBMCs. These receptors all come from a human donor in good health (CMV status not recorded). Some clones in this sample may be carry-over from other donors' samples.

This clonotype has only a few counts. J is TRBJ2-2 and V is TRBV12-3 or TRBV12-4; 7 bases map to TRBD1. Trimming removed 5 bases from V and 4 bases from J; junction bases left unmatched: 7. This CDR3 spans 15 amino acids. CDR3 sequence (DNA): TGTGCCAGCAGTCCTCGGACAGGTGGCACCGGGGAGCTGTTTTTT. It is translated as CASSPRTGGTGELFF.

Comments on this clonotype: Being one base from a much bigger clone, this may be a read error. The rearrangement uses TRBV6-5 and TRBJ2-5, with D perhaps TRBD2 (6 bases). Germline assignment: CDR1 MNHEY and CDR2 SVGAGI. The CDR3 spans 17 residues. The CDR3 is CPSSYSRGLGGRKTQYF. For the CDR3, the DNA is TGTCCCAGCAGTTACTCGCGTGGATTGGGGGGTAGGAAGACCCAGTACTTC.

The chain is built from TRBV7-2 and TRBJ2-3, with TRBD2 identical over 10 bases. This CDR3 region has 16 residues. The V gene end was trimmed by 8 bases and the J gene end by 6 bases; junction bases not matched to a gene: 14. From germline, CDR1 is SGHTA and CDR2 FQGNSA. Written as DNA, the CDR3 is TGTGCCAGCCTATTGGGGCTAGCGGGAGATTGGGATACGCAGTATTTT. The encoded protein is CASLLGLAGDWDTQYF. Full variable domain (missing parts from reference TRBV7-2 and TRBJ2-3): GAGVSQSPSNKVTEKGKDVELRCDPISGHTALYWYRQSLGQGLEFLIYFQGNSAPDKSGLPSDRFSAERTGGSVSTLTIQRTQQEDSAVYLCASLLGLAGDWDTQYFGPGTRLTVL.

The rearrangement uses TRBV11-3 and TRBJ2-7; D is unclear. Trimming removed 0 bases from V and 5 bases from J, with 5 bases in between. CDR1 SGHNT and CDR2 YENEEA come from the germline V gene. This CDR3 contains 12 residues. CDR3: CASSLDSHEQYF. CDR3 DNA sequence: TGTGCCAGCAGCTTAGACAGCCACGAGCAGTACTTC.

This clonotype was detected ten times or more. The CDR3 DNA is TGTGCCAGCAGCTTAGCTATGGGACAGGGGTCCTACGAGCAGTACTTC. It codes for CASSLAMGQGSYEQYF. V and J are TRBV7-2 and TRBJ2-7, with TRBD1 identical over 10 bases. V dropped 0 bases and J dropped 1; count of bases not matched to a gene: 3. This CDR3 has 16 residues. Per germline, CDR1 SGHTA and CDR2 FQGNSA.

This clonotype was seen many times. This chain links TRBV6-6 with TRBJ2-3, with D perhaps TRBD2 (6 bases). The germline gives CDR1 MNHNY, CDR2 SVGAGI (reference sequence). The CDR3 is 14 residues long. Between the trimmed V and J ends, which lost 7 bases and 4 bases, there was a span of 15 bases. CDR3 amino acids: CASTPGGAADTQYF. The DNA for the CDR3 is TGTGCCAGCACCCCCGGGGGTGCGGCAGATACGCAGTATTTT.

This clonotype was observed at least ten times. This rearrangement joins TRBV7-8 to TRBJ2-1; the D gene is possibly TRBD1 (5 bases). The CDR3 consists of 14 residues. The V and J ends lost 5 bases and 6 bases respectively, with 14 bases between them. The germline V gene has CDR1 SGHVS and CDR2 FQNEAQ. The CDR3 DNA follows: TGTGCCAGCAGCCTGGGGCCCTTGGGCAATGAGCAGTTCTTC. This translates into CASSLGPLGNEQFF.

This clonotype was detected a few times. The V gene is TRBV30, the J gene TRBJ1-5; 8 bases match TRBD1. The ends lost 2 bases at V and 6 bases at J; junction bases unmatched: 6. The CDR3 extends over 14 amino acids. Germline CDR1 is GTSNPN and CDR2 is SVGIG (reference sequence). The DNA of the CDR3 is TGTGCCTGGAGTTTAGGACAGGGACCTCAGCCCCAGCATTTT. The encoded protein is CAWSLGQGPQPQHF.

This clonotype has a handful of counts. The V call is TRBV15, the J call TRBJ2-1; TRBD1 agrees at 8 bases. The CDR3 spans 14 residues. CDR1 is LNHNV and CDR2 is YYDKDF in the germline V gene (reference sequence). V lost 8 bases, J lost 0 bases, and 3 bases stayed unmatched. Here the CDR3 reads CATSTGGSYNEQFF. The CDR3 DNA reads as TGTGCCACCTCAACAGGGGGCTCCTACAATGAGCAGTTCTTC.

This clonotype was seen a few times. The rearrangement links TRBV29-1 to TRBJ1-1; D possibly corresponds to TRBD1 (5 bases). Germline V gene sequence: CDR1 SQVTM, CDR2 ANQGSEA. V lost 6 bases, J lost 5 bases, and 13 bases lay in between. The CDR3 totals 12 residues. The CDR3: CSVGGMGTEAFF. In DNA, the CDR3 is TGCAGCGTGGGGGGTATGGGGACTGAAGCTTTCTTT.

This clonotype is medium-sized (0.01 to 0.1%) in the sample. The CDR3 DNA follows: TGTGCCAGCAGCCCAGGGAGCGGGAGAGTGTCCTACGAGCAGTACTTC. Amino acid sequence: CASSPGSGRVSYEQYF. This rearrangement joins TRBV7-2 to TRBJ2-7; 8 positions agree with TRBD2. J lost 1 base, V lost 5 bases, and 10 bases had no gene match. The CDR3 is 16 residues long. CDR1 and CDR2 from the germline V gene are SGHTA and FQGNSA. The entire variable domain, with the rest obtained from reference TRBV7-2 and TRBJ2-7, is as follows: GAGVSQSPSNKVTEKGKDVELRCDPISGHTALYWYRQSLGQGLEFLIYFQGNSAPDKSGLPSDRFSAERTGGSVSTLTIQRTQQEDSAVYLCASSPGSGRVSYEQYFGPGTRLTVT.

There are a few counts of this clonotype. The gene calls are TRBV12-3 or TRBV12-4 and TRBJ2-6; no clear D. This CDR3 has 15 residues. V dropped 3 bases and J dropped 3 bases, with 9 bases sitting between them. The CDR3: CASSFSPGGANVLTF. CDR3 DNA: TGTGCCAGCAGTTTCAGTCCAGGTGGGGCCAACGTCCTGACTTTC.

This clonotype turned up a few times. The chain recombines TRBV11-1 with TRBJ2-1; D is possibly TRBD1 (5 bases). Germline V lookup: CDR1 SGHAT, CDR2 FQDESV (reference sequence). CDR3 length: 17 amino acids. The V gene lost 1 base and the J gene lost 0 bases, with 13 bases spanning the gap. The CDR3 region is CASSLERGISSYNEQFF. The CDR3 region has the DNA TGTGCCAGCAGCTTAGAAAGGGGCATTAGCTCCTACAATGAGCAGTTCTTC.

This rearrangement joins TRBV25-1 to TRBJ2-2; D remains ambiguous. V was cut by 1 base and J by 0 bases, with 12 bases left in between. CDR1 MGHDK and CDR2 SYGVNS come from the germline V gene. The CDR3 loop spans 17 amino acids. The CDR3 protein is CASSEWGLPSNTGELFF. The DNA of the CDR3 is TGTGCCAGCAGTGAATGGGGTCTACCGTCGAACACCGGGGAGCTGTTTTTT.

This chain links TRBV12-3 or TRBV12-4 with TRBJ1-3; no definite D call. This CDR3 has 14 residues. The V and J ends lost 6 bases and 4 bases respectively, with 13 bases between them. The CDR3 loop is CASSNRVSGNTIYF. CDR3 DNA sequence: TGTGCCAGCAGCAACCGGGTGTCAGGAAACACCATATATTTT.

Only a few counts were recorded for this clonotype. V usage is TRBV20-1 and J usage is TRBJ1-1; no clear D gene. V was cut by 7 bases and J by 0 bases, with 18 bases left in between. This CDR3 has 15 amino acids. From germline, CDR1 is DFQATT and CDR2 SNEGSKA (reference sequence). For the CDR3, the DNA is TGCAGTGGCGCGAGGAACTGGGGAATGAACACTGAAGCTTTCTTT. The encoded protein is CSGARNWGMNTEAFF.

This clonotype was found a few times. The chain combines TRBV28 with TRBJ2-7; 13 bases fit TRBD2. With V trimmed by 6 bases and J by 1 base, 3 bases remained unmatched. The CDR3 runs to 15 residues. Looked up from germline, CDR1 is MDHEN and CDR2 is SYDVKM. The CDR3 sequence: CASSRGLAGSYEQYF. The CDR3, as DNA: TGTGCCAGCAGCCGGGGACTAGCGGGATCCTACGAGCAGTACTTC.

This clonotype was seen many times. The DNA for the CDR3 is TGTGCCAGCAGCCAAGAGTTCCACAGGGCAGAGACCCAGTACTTC. It translates to CASSQEFHRAETQYF. This chain connects TRBV4-2 to TRBJ2-5; maybe TRBD1 (6 bases). The V end was cut by 0 bases, the J end by 4 bases, with 12 bases between. The germline CDR1 and CDR2 sequences are LGHNA and YNFKEQ. The CDR3 length is 15 residues.

This clonotype has only a few counts. An end of the junction does not agree with germline; a read error may underlie this. The V and J genes are TRBV11-3 and TRBJ2-1, with TRBD1 identical over 7 bases. The V gene's germline CDR1 is SGHNT and CDR2 YENEEA. The CDR3 contains 14 residues. The CDR3 DNA sequence: TGTGCCAGCAGCGCAGTCGGGACAGAGTCGGGGTCGGTCTTC. Protein sequence: CASSAVGTESGSVF.

This clonotype came up many times. The CDR3 loop reads CASSYGSGYEQYF. In nucleotides, the CDR3 is TGCGCCAGCAGCTATGGTAGCGGCTACGAGCAGTACTTC. The chain recombines TRBV5-1 with TRBJ2-7, with a tentative D call TRBD2 (6 bases). Germline V gene data show CDR1 as SGHRS and CDR2 as YFSETQ. The V end lost 3 bases, the J end lost 3 bases, and 10 bases lay between the germline ends. This CDR3 contains 13 residues.